These 6 T cell receptor beta chains were sequenced from one sample in a study of blood T cell repertoires in COVID-19. Profiling relied on immunoSEQ multiplex PCR, and the TCRdb table lists in-frame clones only, not all of them. This sample has hundreds of thousands of clones, with 85% to 90% found just once. Sequencing used PBMCs or T cells enriched from blood (not recorded which). Receptors originate from a woman aged 45-59 years who had been exposed to COVID-19.

Here the CDR3 DNA reads TGTGCCAGCAGCCCTCAGGACGGGATGAACACTGAAGCTTTCTTT. It yields the protein CASSPQDGMNTEAFF. The chain uses TRBV9 and TRBJ1-1; the D is unclear. Trimming stripped 4 bases from V and 0 bases from J, with 13 bases between. Germline V CDR1 and CDR2: SGDLS, YYNGEE. This CDR3 spans 15 amino acids.

CDR3 sequence: CASSPRTGPYEQYF. The DNA for the CDR3 is TGTGCCAGCTCACCACGGACAGGGCCCTACGAGCAGTACTTC. The V call is TRBV18, the J call TRBJ2-7, with 8 bases lining up with TRBD1. CDR1 and CDR2 from the germline V gene are KGHSH and LQKENI. The ends lost 1 base at V and 2 bases at J; junction bases unmatched: 1. This CDR3 region has 14 residues. Full variable domain (remainder filled in from reference TRBV18 and TRBJ2-7): NAGVMQNPRHLVRRRGQEARLRCSPMKGHSHVYWYRQLPEEGLKFMVYLQKENIIDESGMPKERFSAEFPKEGPSILRIQQVVRGDSAAYFCASSPRTGPYEQYFGPGTRLTVT.

The genes are TRBV2 and TRBJ1-2; 7 bases line up with TRBD1. The germline V gene has CDR1 SNHLY and CDR2 FYNNEI. The CDR3 consists of 13 residues. V lost 2 bases and J lost 6; bases outside the gene matches: 3. The CDR3 region has the DNA TGTGCCAGCAGTGAAAGGGGGCTAGATGGCTACACCTTC. This gives the protein CASSERGLDGYTF.

This clone was observed a few times. V and J are TRBV7-8 and TRBJ1-6, with D possibly matching TRBD1 (6 bases). Trimming took 2 bases from V and 8 from J, leaving 7 bases between them. The CDR3 has 13 residues. Germline V gene lookup returns CDR1 SGHVS and CDR2 FQNEAQ. CDR3 DNA sequence: TGTGCCAGCAGCTTATACAGGGATTCACCCCTCCACTTT. Residues: CASSLYRDSPLHF.

V is TRBV6-5 and J is TRBJ1-2; D is perhaps TRBD1 (6 bases). CDR1 MNHEY and CDR2 SVGAGI come from the germline V gene. CDR3 length: 15 residues. Trimming pared 2 bases from V and 6 bases from J, leaving 16 bases between. The CDR3 sequence: CASSYPGGRLDGYTF. CDR3 nucleotides: TGTGCCAGCAGTTACCCCGGGGGGCGCTTGGATGGCTACACCTTC.

V gene TRBV6-4 combines with J gene TRBJ2-3; the D gene is possibly TRBD1 (6 bases). The ends were cut back, 6 bases at V and 2 bases at J, with 21 bases in the middle. The CDR3 has 17 amino acids. Per germline, CDR1 MRHNA and CDR2 SNTAGT. This CDR3 reads CASRGKGGRSFTDTQYF. CDR3 coding DNA: TGTGCCAGCAGAGGGAAAGGGGGTCGGAGTTTCACAGATACGCAGTATTTT.